This is a list of T cell receptor beta chains from one sample in a study of metastatic and nonmetastatic thyroid tumors. Using MiXCR, TCRdb re-called clones from the PCR reads. The sample includes 33,000 or so clones, approximately 19% of them seen just once. The sample comprised blood. These receptors came from a female donor with papillary thyroid cancer or a benign thyroid nodule (not recorded which). Some clones in this sample may be carry-over from other donors' samples. Each CDR3 is given with its conserved first and last residue. D genes are given only for firm matches. Clone size is shown for a subset of rows, as once, few, many or a class of expanded clone.

D gene	V gene	J gene	clone size	CDR3 DNA	CDR3 protein
TRBD1	TRBV24-1	TRBJ2-1	few	TGTGCCACCAGTGACATAGAAAGGGACAGCAATGAGCAGTTCTTC	CATSDIERDSNEQFF
.	TRBV19	TRBJ1-1	many	TGTGCCAGTAGTATAAACAGGAACACTGAAGCTTTCTTT	CASSINRNTEAFF
TRBD1	TRBV6-1	TRBJ1-2	few	TGTGCCAGCAGTGAACCAGGGGGCGGGTATGGCTACACCTTC	CASSEPGGGYGYTF
TRBD2	TRBV24-1	TRBJ2-1	.	TGTGCCACCAGTGATCGGGGGTTTGCGGGGGGACCCAATGAGCAGTTCTTC	CATSDRGFAGGPNEQFF
TRBD1	TRBV6-1	TRBJ2-3	few	TGTGCCAGCAGACCCGGGACAGCCTCGAGCGATACGCAGTATTTT	CASRPGTASSDTQYF
TRBD2	TRBV5-1	TRBJ2-3	many	TGCGCCAGCAGCTTGGGCCTAGCGGGGGGGATTGCTACAGATACGCAGTATTTT	CASSLGLAGGIATDTQYF
.	TRBV6-1	TRBJ2-5	many	TGTGCCAGCGTGGAAGGCCCAGATGAGACCCAGTACTTC	CASVEGPDETQYF
.	TRBV11-3	TRBJ2-3	many	TGTGCCAGCAGCTTACGGCCGGGAACCACAGATACGCAGTATTTT	CASSLRPGTTDTQYF
.	TRBV2	TRBJ2-2	many	TGTGCCAGCAGGAGGGGCCATTCGAACACCGGGGAGCTGTTTTTT	CASRRGHSNTGELFF
.	TRBV30	TRBJ1-1	.	TGTGCCTGGAGTTTGGGAACGAACACTGAAGCTTTCTTT	CAWSLGTNTEAFF
.	TRBV12-3/TRBV12-4	TRBJ2-5	medium-sized	TGTGCCAGCAGTTTGTCGGTAGAGACCCAGTACTTC	CASSLSVETQYF
TRBD1	TRBV19	TRBJ1-2	few	TGTGCCGGCTCCGGACAGGGGAGGGATGGCTACACCTTC	CAGSGQGRDGYTF
TRBD2	TRBV7-2	TRBJ2-1	many	TGTGCCAGCAGCATTTCCGGGACTACGTACAATGAGCAGTTCTTC	CASSISGTTYNEQFF
.	TRBV27	TRBJ2-7	many	TGTGCCAGCAGGGGGGGAGAGCAGTACTTC	CASRGGEQYF
.	TRBV27	TRBJ2-7	.	TGTGCCAGCAGTCCTAGCTCCTACGAGCAGTACTTC	CASSPSSYEQYF
.	TRBV11-2	TRBJ1-2	.	TGTGCCAGCAGCGGATCGAGGCAGGCTTATGGCTACACCTTC	CASSGSRQAYGYTF
.	TRBV3-1	TRBJ2-7	many	TGTGCCAGCAGCCAAGTCAGCTACGAGCAGTACTTC	CASSQVSYEQYF
.	TRBV6-5	TRBJ1-5	many	TGTGCCAGCAGTTACTCGCTGAGCAATCAGCCCCAGCATTTT	CASSYSLSNQPQHF
.	TRBV12-3/TRBV12-4	TRBJ2-6	.	TGTGCCAGCAGTTTTTGGGGTGACCGGGGGCAGGGTTCTGGGGCCAACGTCCTGACTTTC	CASSFWGDRGQGSGANVLTF
TRBD1	TRBV12-5	TRBJ2-1	many	TGTGCTAGTGGTTTGGTACTTTCCGGGACAGGGGTTCGCATGTATTACAATGGGCAGTTCTTC	CASGLVLSGTGVRMYYNGQFF
TRBD1	TRBV11-3	TRBJ2-6	many	TGTGCCAGCAGCTTAGGGACAGGAACTCTAAGCTCTGGGGCCAACGTCCTGACTTTC	CASSLGTGTLSSGANVLTF
TRBD1	TRBV19	TRBJ2-2	.	TGTGCCAGTAGTGCGACAGGGGTCACCGGGGAGCTGTTTTTT	CASSATGVTGELFF
.	TRBV6-4	TRBJ1-5	few	TGTGCCAGCAGTTACTCGAATTGGGGGGGCCGCCCCATATGGCCCCAGCATTTT	CASSYSNWGGRPIWPQHF
.	TRBV5-1	TRBJ1-2	many	TGCGCCAGCAGCCCGGGGGACTATCAGGGTATGACTAGAGGCTACACCTTC	CASSPGDYQGMTRGYTF
TRBD1	TRBV24-1	TRBJ2-6	many	TGTGCCACCAGTGCCCCCATACAGGGGTCCCCGAGCTCTGGGGCCAACGTCCTGACTTTC	CATSAPIQGSPSSGANVLTF
TRBD1	TRBV13	TRBJ1-1	many	TGTGCCAGCAGCACCAGGACAGGCATGAACACTGAAGCTTTCTTT	CASSTRTGMNTEAFF
.	TRBV7-2	TRBJ2-3	many	TGTGCCAGCAGCTCACTTATAGCGCGGCAGGACTATTTT	CASSSLIARQDYF
.	TRBV5-6	TRBJ2-7	.	TGTGCCAGCAGCTTTCTGTCGGGGAATCGGGGAGATGAACTGGAGCAGTACTTC	CASSFLSGNRGDELEQYF
.	TRBV6-4	TRBJ2-3	.	TGTGCCAGCAGTGACGGCGGACTTCTCACAGATACGCAGTATTTT	CASSDGGLLTDTQYF
.	TRBV19	TRBJ1-2	.	TGTGCCAGTAGTATAAGTGTGGGCCGCTATGGCTACACCTTC	CASSISVGRYGYTF
.	TRBV28	TRBJ2-7	.	TGTGCCAGCAGCCATTGGACTGTGGAGTTGAACCCCATCGGCTACGAGAAGTACTTC	CASSHWTVELNPIGYEKYF
.	TRBV6-2/TRBV6-3	TRBJ1-1	once	TGTGCCAGCGGGTGGAAAATGGTCACTGAACCTTTCTTT	CASGWKMVTEPFF
TRBD1	TRBV19	TRBJ2-1	.	TGTGCCAGTAGTATAAGGGGGCGGAACAATGAGCAGTTCTTC	CASSIRGRNNEQFF
.	TRBV5-1	TRBJ1-3	.	TGCGCCAGCAGCTTGGGGGACGGGGGAAACACCATATATTTT	CASSLGDGGNTIYF
TRBD2	TRBV5-1	TRBJ2-5	many	TGCGCCAGCAGCTGGGGACTAGCGGGGGGAGCCAGGGAGACCCAGTACTTC	CASSWGLAGGARETQYF
.	TRBV7-2	TRBJ1-6	medium-sized	TGTGCCAGCAGCTTAAGGGGTTCACCCCTCCACTTT	CASSLRGSPLHF
.	TRBV5-1	TRBJ1-1	many	TGCGCCAGCAGCCCCGCCAGGCTGGACTTGAACACTGAAGCTTTCTTT	CASSPARLDLNTEAFF
.	TRBV27	TRBJ2-3	many	TGTGCCACCCAACTCAACACAGATACGCAGTATTTT	CATQLNTDTQYF
.	TRBV20-1	TRBJ2-2	many	TGCAGTGCTAGGAGTCAGGGGAACACCGGGGAGCTGTTTTTT	CSARSQGNTGELFF
.	TRBV4-3	TRBJ2-5	.	TGCGCCAGCAGCCAAGACGGGAATGGCGTCTACCAAGAGACCCAGTACTTC	CASSQDGNGVYQETQYF
TRBD1	TRBV7-9	TRBJ1-2	many	TGTGCCAGCAGCCCGTTGACAGGGTTCAACACCGATGGCTACACCTTC	CASSPLTGFNTDGYTF
.	TRBV7-9	TRBJ2-2	many	TGTGCCTATCCCCAGAACACCGGGGAGCTGTTTTTT	CAYPQNTGELFF
.	TRBV5-1	TRBJ1-6	many	TGCGCCAGCAGCGGGTGGGGGGGAACAGATTCACCCCTCCACTTT	CASSGWGGTDSPLHF
TRBD1	TRBV20-1	TRBJ1-6	many	TGCAGTGCCGCCCCCGGGACAGGGGATACCTATAATTCACCCCTCCACTTT	CSAAPGTGDTYNSPLHF
TRBD1	TRBV13	TRBJ1-6	many	TGTGCCAGCAGCGAGGACAGGGTTTCACCCCTCCACTTT	CASSEDRVSPLHF
TRBD2	TRBV7-6	TRBJ2-2	.	TGTGCCAGCAGTCGCGGGGGGGTAGTCACTGGGGAGCTGTTTTTT	CASSRGGVVTGELFF
TRBD1	TRBV5-1	TRBJ1-5	many	TGCGCCAGCAGCTTGGGACAGGGGGATTCTCAGCCCCAGCATTTT	CASSLGQGDSQPQHF
.	TRBV6-5	TRBJ1-4	few	TGTGCCAGCAGTCGGACCCGGGACGAAAGACTGTTTTTT	CASSRTRDERLFF